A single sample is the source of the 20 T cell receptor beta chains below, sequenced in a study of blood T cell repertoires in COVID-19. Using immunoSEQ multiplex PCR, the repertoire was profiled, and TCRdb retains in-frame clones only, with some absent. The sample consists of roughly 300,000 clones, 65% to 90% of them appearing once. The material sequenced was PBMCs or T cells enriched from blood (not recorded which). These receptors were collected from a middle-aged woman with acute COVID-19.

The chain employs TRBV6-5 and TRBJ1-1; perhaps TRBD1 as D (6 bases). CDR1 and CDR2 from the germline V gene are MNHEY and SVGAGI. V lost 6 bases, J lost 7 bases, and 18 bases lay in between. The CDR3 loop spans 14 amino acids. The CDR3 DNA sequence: TGTGCCAGCAGACGCTCCTCGGACAGAAATGAAGCTTTCTTT. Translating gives CASRRSSDRNEAFF.

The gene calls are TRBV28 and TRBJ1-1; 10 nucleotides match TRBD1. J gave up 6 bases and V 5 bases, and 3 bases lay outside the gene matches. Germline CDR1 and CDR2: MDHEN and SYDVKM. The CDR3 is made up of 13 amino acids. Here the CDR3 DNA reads TGTGCCAGCAGTAAGACAGGGGGCTCTGAAGCTTTCTTT. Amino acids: CASSKTGGSEAFF.

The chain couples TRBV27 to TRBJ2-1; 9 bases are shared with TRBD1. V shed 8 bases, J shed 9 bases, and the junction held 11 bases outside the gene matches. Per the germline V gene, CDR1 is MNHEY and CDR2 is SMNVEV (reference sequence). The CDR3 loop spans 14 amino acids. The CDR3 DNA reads TGTGCCAGCGTGGGGACAGGGCCTGAGGGTGAGCAGTTCTTC. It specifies CASVGTGPEGEQFF.

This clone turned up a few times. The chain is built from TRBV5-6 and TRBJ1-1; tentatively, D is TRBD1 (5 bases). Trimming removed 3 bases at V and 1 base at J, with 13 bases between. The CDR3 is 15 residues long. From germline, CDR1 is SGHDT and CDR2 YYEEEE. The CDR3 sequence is CASSWTSTANTEAFF. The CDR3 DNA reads TGTGCCAGCAGCTGGACCTCGACAGCGAACACTGAAGCTTTCTTT.

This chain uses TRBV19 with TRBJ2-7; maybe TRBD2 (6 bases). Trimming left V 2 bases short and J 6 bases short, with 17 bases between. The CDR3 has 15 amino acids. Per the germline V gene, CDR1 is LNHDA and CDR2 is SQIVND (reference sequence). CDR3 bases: TGTGCCAGTAGTATACGGACTACCGAACAGGCCGAGCAGTACTTC. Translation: CASSIRTTEQAEQYF.

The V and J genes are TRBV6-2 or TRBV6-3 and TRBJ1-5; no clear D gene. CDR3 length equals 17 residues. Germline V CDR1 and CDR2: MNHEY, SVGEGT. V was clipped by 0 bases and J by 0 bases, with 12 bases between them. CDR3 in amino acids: CASSYSIPRGSNQPQHF. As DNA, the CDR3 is TGTGCCAGCAGTTACTCGATCCCCCGGGGTAGCAATCAGCCCCAGCATTTT.

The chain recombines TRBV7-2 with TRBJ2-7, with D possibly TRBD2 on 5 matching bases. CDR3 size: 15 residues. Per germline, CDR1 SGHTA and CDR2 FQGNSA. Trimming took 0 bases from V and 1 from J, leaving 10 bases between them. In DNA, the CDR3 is TGTGCCAGCAGCTTAGCGCGGGCCACGTCCTACGAGCAGTACTTC. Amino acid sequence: CASSLARATSYEQYF.

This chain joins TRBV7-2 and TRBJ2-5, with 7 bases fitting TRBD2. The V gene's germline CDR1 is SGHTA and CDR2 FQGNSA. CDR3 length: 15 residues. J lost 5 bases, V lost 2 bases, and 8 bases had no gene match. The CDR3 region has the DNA TGTGCCAGCAGCTTAATCACGGGAGGAGTCGAGACCCAGTACTTC. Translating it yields CASSLITGGVETQYF.

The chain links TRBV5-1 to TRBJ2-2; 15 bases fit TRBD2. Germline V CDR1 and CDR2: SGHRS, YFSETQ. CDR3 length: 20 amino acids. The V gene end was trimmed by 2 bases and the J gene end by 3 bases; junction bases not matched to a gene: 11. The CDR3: CASSFERPGLAGGDTGELFF. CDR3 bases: TGCGCCAGCAGCTTCGAGCGTCCAGGACTAGCGGGAGGGGACACCGGGGAGCTGTTTTTT.

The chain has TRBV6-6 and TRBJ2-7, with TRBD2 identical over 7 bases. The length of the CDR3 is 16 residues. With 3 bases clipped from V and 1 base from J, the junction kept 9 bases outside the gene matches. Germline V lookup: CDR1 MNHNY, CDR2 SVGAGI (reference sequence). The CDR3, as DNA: TGTGCCAGCAGTTATCACCTAAGCGGGATGTCCTACGAGCAGTACTTC. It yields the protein CASSYHLSGMSYEQYF.

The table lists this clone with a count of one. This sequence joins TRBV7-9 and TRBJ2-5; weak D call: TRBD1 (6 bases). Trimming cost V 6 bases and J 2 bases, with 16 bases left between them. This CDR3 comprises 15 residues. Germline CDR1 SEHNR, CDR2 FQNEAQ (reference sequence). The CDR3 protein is CASSRTAGMQETQYF. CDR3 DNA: TGTGCCAGCAGTCGGACAGCCGGCATGCAAGAGACCCAGTACTTC.

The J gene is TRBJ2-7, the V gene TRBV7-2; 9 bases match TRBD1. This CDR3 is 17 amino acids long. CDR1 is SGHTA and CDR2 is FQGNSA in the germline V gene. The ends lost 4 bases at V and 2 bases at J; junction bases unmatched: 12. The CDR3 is CASSWGAGTGSPYEQYF. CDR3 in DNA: TGTGCCAGCAGCTGGGGGGCCGGGACAGGGAGCCCCTACGAGCAGTACTTC. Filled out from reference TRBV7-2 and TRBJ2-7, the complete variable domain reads GAGVSQSPSNKVTEKGKDVELRCDPISGHTALYWYRQSLGQGLEFLIYFQGNSAPDKSGLPSDRFSAERTGGSVSTLTIQRTQQEDSAVYLCASSWGAGTGSPYEQYFGPGTRLTVT.

The CDR3 bases are TGTGCCAGCAGCCAAGTGGTCAGGGAACAATACACCTTC. This gives the protein CASSQVVREQYTF. The chain joins TRBV14 to TRBJ1-2, with D maybe TRBD1 (5 bases). The germline CDR1 and CDR2 sequences are SGHDN and FVKESK. The CDR3 loop spans 13 amino acids. The ends were cut back, 1 base at V and 11 bases at J, with 14 bases in the middle.

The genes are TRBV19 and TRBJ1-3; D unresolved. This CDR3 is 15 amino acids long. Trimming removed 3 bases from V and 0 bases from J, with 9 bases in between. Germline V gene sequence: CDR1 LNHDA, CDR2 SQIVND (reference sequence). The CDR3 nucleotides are TGTGCCAGTAGTATCTTTCGAGGCTCTGGAAACACCATATATTTT. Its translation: CASSIFRGSGNTIYF. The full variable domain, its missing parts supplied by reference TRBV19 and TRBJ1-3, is DGGITQSPKYLFRKEGQNVTLSCEQNLNHDAMYWYRQDPGQGLRLIYYSQIVNDFQKGDIAEGYSVSREKKESFPLTVTSAQKNPTAFYLCASSIFRGSGNTIYFGEGSWLTVV.

The CDR3 is CASSIDRTASYEQYF. The CDR3 DNA sequence: TGTGCCAGTAGTATAGATCGGACAGCGTCCTACGAGCAGTACTTC. The chain combines TRBV19 with TRBJ2-7, with D possibly TRBD1 on 6 matching bases. The CDR3 is 15 amino acids. V lost 0 bases to trimming and J lost 1 base, with 10 bases between them. Germline CDR1 LNHDA, CDR2 SQIVND (reference sequence).

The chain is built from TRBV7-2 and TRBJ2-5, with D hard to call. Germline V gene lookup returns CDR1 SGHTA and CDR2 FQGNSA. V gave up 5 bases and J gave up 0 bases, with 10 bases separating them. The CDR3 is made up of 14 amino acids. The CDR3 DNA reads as TGTGCCAGCAGCCCCCGGCGGAACCAAGAGACCCAGTACTTC. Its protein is CASSPRRNQETQYF.

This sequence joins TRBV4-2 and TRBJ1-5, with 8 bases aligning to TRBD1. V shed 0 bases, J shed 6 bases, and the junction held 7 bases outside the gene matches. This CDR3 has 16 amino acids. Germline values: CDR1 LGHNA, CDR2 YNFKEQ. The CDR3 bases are TGTGCCAGCAGCCAAGACGAGGGACAGGCCAGTCAGCCCCAGCATTTT. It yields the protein CASSQDEGQASQPQHF.

CDR3 sequence: CASSRRETEAFF. The CDR3 nucleotides are TGTGCCAGCAGTAGAAGGGAGACTGAAGCTTTCTTT. This rearrangement joins TRBV6-2 or TRBV6-3 to TRBJ1-1; D remains unclear. Germline V CDR1 and CDR2: MNHEY, SVGEGT. Trimming took off 5 bases at V and 5 bases at J, with 9 bases between the two ends. The CDR3 is made up of 12 amino acids.

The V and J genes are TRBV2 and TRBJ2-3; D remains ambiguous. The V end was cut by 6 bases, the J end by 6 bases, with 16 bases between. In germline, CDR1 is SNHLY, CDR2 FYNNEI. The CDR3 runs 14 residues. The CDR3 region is CASRLETVRDTQYF. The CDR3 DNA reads TGTGCCAGCAGGCTGGAAACCGTGCGGGATACGCAGTATTTT.

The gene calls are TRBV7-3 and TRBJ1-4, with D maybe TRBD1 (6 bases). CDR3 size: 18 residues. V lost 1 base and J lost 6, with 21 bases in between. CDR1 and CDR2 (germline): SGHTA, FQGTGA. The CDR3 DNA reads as TGTGCCAGCAGCTTAAAGGGGGGGACCTTAGGCGCCCATGAAAAACTGTTTTTT. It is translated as CASSLKGGTLGAHEKLFF.